The rows below give T cell receptor beta chains drawn from one sample of a study of early T cells in non-severe SARS-CoV-2 infection. TCRdb re-analysed the 5' RACE reads in MiXCR, keeping a single row per CDR3 protein. The table records more than 65,000 distinct CDR3 sequences, 13% of them present only once. Sequencing input: whole blood. These receptors originate from an adult who was a healthcare worker with PCR-confirmed SARS-CoV-2 infection or an uninfected control (not recorded which). CDR3s include the opening cysteine and the closing phenylalanine or tryptophan. A D gene is named only where the DNA matches it firmly. A row's size may be missing; if present it is once, few, many or a size class.

d_call,clone_size,j_call,v_call,cdr3_aa,cdr3_nt
TRBD2,NA,TRBJ2-7,TRBV7-2,CASSLYGLAGGSYEQYF,TGTGCCAGCAGCTTATACGGACTAGCGGGGGGCTCCTACGAGCAGTACTTC
NA,many,TRBJ1-2,TRBV20-1,CSAFRDPRGSNYGYTF,TGCAGTGCCTTTCGGGACCCCAGGGGCTCAAACTATGGCTACACCTTC
TRBD1,NA,TRBJ1-5,TRBV4-1,CASSTRQGGNQPQHF,TGCGCCAGCAGCACCCGACAGGGCGGGAATCAGCCCCAGCATTTT
TRBD1,few,TRBJ2-5,TRBV4-1,CASSQTGTGRPRETQYF,TGCGCCAGCAGCCAGACCGGGACAGGGCGCCCCCGGGAGACCCAGTACTTC
TRBD2,NA,TRBJ2-1,TRBV2,CASRVTSGSYNEQFF,TGTGCCAGCAGGGTGACTAGCGGCTCCTACAATGAGCAGTTCTTC
NA,many,TRBJ1-2,TRBV29-1,CSVEVQGKNYGYTF,TGCAGCGTTGAAGTCCAGGGGAAGAACTATGGCTACACCTTC
NA,NA,TRBJ1-2,TRBV4-1,CASSPPTPGGSYGYTF,TGCGCCAGCAGCCCCCCCACTCCGGGGGGGAGCTATGGCTACACCTTC
NA,NA,TRBJ2-7,TRBV10-3,CAISENLGGYEQYF,TGTGCCATCAGTGAGAATCTCGGGGGCTACGAGCAGTACTTC
TRBD2,NA,TRBJ2-1,TRBV9,CASSVLAGGHEQFF,TGTGCCAGCAGCGTTTTAGCGGGAGGTCATGAGCAGTTCTTC
NA,few,TRBJ2-3,TRBV28,CASSPVLDTQYF,TGTGCCAGCAGTCCCGTATTAGATACGCAGTATTTT
NA,few,TRBJ2-1,TRBV15,CATSRGTAVNEQFF,TGTGCCACCAGCAGAGGGACTGCGGTCAATGAGCAGTTCTTC
TRBD1,few,TRBJ2-5,TRBV29-1,CNVETGIGTQYF,TGCAACGTTGAGACAGGGATAGGGACCCAGTACTTC
TRBD1,NA,TRBJ2-7,TRBV11-2,CASSLSTGTDRYEQYF,TGTGCCAGCAGCTTATCCACCGGGACAGACAGATACGAGCAGTACTTC
TRBD1,few,TRBJ2-2,TRBV7-9,CASSATGTGAGELFF,TGTGCCAGCAGCGCCACCGGGACAGGGGCCGGGGAGCTGTTTTTT
NA,few,TRBJ1-6,TRBV5-1,CASREEASPLHF,TGCGCCAGCAGGGAGGAAGCTTCACCCCTCCACTTT
TRBD2,NA,TRBJ2-5,TRBV5-1,CASSESSGGALQETQYF,TGCGCCAGCAGCGAGTCTAGCGGGGGCGCCCTACAAGAGACCCAGTACTTC
NA,few,TRBJ2-5,TRBV3-1,CASSEPRDAGQETQYF,TGTGCCAGCAGCGAACCCCGTGACGCCGGCCAAGAGACCCAGTACTTC
NA,many,TRBJ2-1,TRBV6-4,CASRAGTPTYNEQFF,TGTGCCAGCAGGGCCGGGACACCTACCTACAATGAGCAGTTCTTC
NA,many,TRBJ1-4,TRBV27,CASSRMAGVGNEKLFF,TGTGCCAGCAGTCGGATGGCAGGGGTGGGGAATGAAAAACTGTTTTTT
TRBD1,NA,TRBJ2-5,TRBV12-3/TRBV12-4,CASSLDGTGRETQYF,TGTGCCAGCAGTTTAGATGGGACAGGGAGAGAGACCCAGTACTTC
NA,many,TRBJ1-2,TRBV7-9,CASSRDTNGYTF,TGTGCCAGCAGCCGGGACACCAATGGCTACACCTTC
TRBD1,NA,TRBJ2-7,TRBV5-6,CASSPKDRDGEQYF,TGTGCCAGCAGCCCGAAGGACAGGGATGGCGAGCAGTACTTC
NA,many,TRBJ1-1,TRBV30,CAWSRGVSTEAFF,TGTGCCTGGAGTCGAGGGGTATCGACTGAAGCTTTCTTT
NA,few,TRBJ2-5,TRBV7-9,CASSLVGVETQYF,TGTGCCAGCAGCTTAGTGGGGGTAGAGACCCAGTACTTC
NA,many,TRBJ2-1,TRBV6-2/TRBV6-3,CASRRVTSYNEQFF,TGTGCCAGCAGGAGGGTTACTTCCTACAATGAGCAGTTCTTC
NA,NA,TRBJ2-4,TRBV9,CASSVGQQTNIQYF,TGTGCCAGCAGCGTAGGGCAGCAAACAAACATTCAGTACTTC
NA,NA,TRBJ2-1,TRBV20-1,CSARVAAGRSSYNEQFF,TGCAGTGCTAGAGTAGCGGCCGGACGCAGCTCCTACAATGAGCAGTTCTTC
NA,NA,TRBJ2-1,TRBV5-1,CASSLFHSSYNEQFF,TGCGCCAGCAGCCTATTCCACAGCTCCTACAATGAGCAGTTCTTC
TRBD2,few,TRBJ2-1,TRBV29-1,CSVEQLAGGGEQFF,TGCAGCGTCGAACAACTAGCGGGAGGGGGCGAGCAGTTCTTC
NA,NA,TRBJ2-5,TRBV4-1,CASGRLRGETQYF,TGCGCCAGCGGGCGGTTAAGGGGAGAGACCCAGTACTTC
NA,many,TRBJ1-2,TRBV20-1,CSASRDLDGYTF,TGCAGTGCTAGTCGAGATCTGGATGGCTACACCTTC
TRBD2,NA,TRBJ2-1,TRBV3-1,CASSRETSGGMDEQFF,TGTGCCAGCAGCCGGGAGACTAGCGGGGGGATGGATGAGCAGTTCTTC
NA,many,TRBJ1-2,TRBV29-1,CSVGKGEGYGYTF,TGCAGCGTTGGGAAAGGGGAAGGCTATGGCTACACCTTC
NA,many,TRBJ2-1,TRBV2,CASSAQGPEQFF,TGTGCCAGCAGTGCACAGGGTCCTGAGCAGTTCTTC
TRBD1,NA,TRBJ1-2,TRBV11-1,CASSRGQGLSYGYTF,TGTGCCAGCAGCCGTGGACAGGGGTTATCCTATGGCTACACCTTC